A single sample gave rise to the 20 T cell receptor beta chains below, sequenced in a study of tumor-infiltrating lymphocytes in primary liver carcinoma. Unsorted bulk tissue of about 18-32 mg yielded co-extracted RNA and DNA. Constant-region priming of 500 ng total RNA yielded TCR beta cDNA. Libraries for TCR beta were built through three nested multiplex PCR rounds, which together made up a slightly modified ARM-PCR procedure. The study ran its first two PCR rounds for roughly 10 cycles each, using TRBV1-TRBV30 forward primers and a C-beta reverse primer. TCRdb called the multiplex PCR reads again in MiXCR, with one record for every CDR3 protein. The sample shows 80,000 or so distinct CDR3 sequences, approximately 62% of them seen only once. Material for sequencing was tumor-adjacent normal liver tissue. Receptor source: a man aged 40-49 years with primary liver carcinoma and hepatitis B virus infection.

Of note for this clonotype: Since the CDR3 does not end with the conserved phenylalanine or tryptophan, this likely comes from a read error. The chain carries TRBV29-1 and TRBJ2-7; D unclear. This CDR3 region has 11 residues. Trimming took off 4 bases at V and 6 bases at J, with 10 bases between the two ends. Germline CDR1 SQVTM, CDR2 ANQGSEA. The CDR3 reads CSVARSGEQYI. Written as DNA, the CDR3 is TGCAGCGTTGCCAGGTCCGGCGAGCAGTACATC.

To note about this clonotype: One end of the junction varies from germline; a read error may be responsible. V gene TRBV11-2 combines with J gene TRBJ2-5; possibly TRBD2 for D (6 bases). The CDR3 length is 15 residues. Germline values: CDR1 SGHAT, CDR2 FQNNGV. In DNA form, the CDR3 reads TGTGCCAGCAGCTTGGATTCAGCGTGGGGGGAGACCCAGCACTTC. Its translation is CASSLDSAWGETQHF.

This clonotype has ten or more counts. V usage is TRBV12-3 or TRBV12-4 and J usage is TRBJ2-1; 11 bases are shared with TRBD2. This CDR3 contains 13 residues. J gave up 15 bases and V 8 bases, and 12 bases lay outside the gene matches. DNA of the CDR3: TGTGCCAGCGCCGGACTAGCGGGCCCCAGAGGGTTCTTC. This gives the protein CASAGLAGPRGFF.

In this sample, this clonotype turned up many times. DNA of the CDR3: TGCGCCAGCAGTCGGGGACTATGGGGTTCCAATGAGCAGTTCTTC. Translating gives CASSRGLWGSNEQFF. The rearrangement links TRBV4-1 to TRBJ2-1; 7 nucleotides match TRBD2. Germline CDR1 reads MGHRA; CDR2 reads YSYEKL. This CDR3 spans 15 amino acids. Trimming at V came to 6 bases and at J to 6 bases, leaving 11 bases not matched to a gene.

CDR3 coding DNA: TGTGCCAGCAGCCAGTACGGAACGAGGGAGCAGTACTTC. Its protein product is CASSQYGTREQYF. The chain uses TRBV12-3 or TRBV12-4 and TRBJ2-7; D gene ambiguous. The CDR3 has 13 amino acids. The V end lost 6 bases, the J end lost 7 bases, and 16 bases lay between the germline ends.

For this clonotype: Its ends do not fully match the called genes, so a read error is possible. The chain recombines TRBV7-9 with TRBJ2-1; D is possibly TRBD1 (6 bases). The CDR3 has 16 residues. Germline V lookup: CDR1 SEHNR, CDR2 FQNEAQ (reference sequence). The CDR3, as DNA: TGTGCCTGCAGCTCCCAAACAGGGAGCTCCTACAATGAGCAATTCTTC. Its protein is CACSSQTGSSYNEQFF.

This clonotype was counted between two and nine times. The chain joins TRBV4-1 to TRBJ1-1; 7 bases line up with TRBD1. The CDR3 is 17 residues long. V was clipped by 6 bases and J by 7 bases; unmatched bases: 20. Germline assignment: CDR1 MGHRA and CDR2 YSYEKL. The CDR3 nucleotides are TGCGCCAGCAGGTCTACTTCCACAGGGGCTGTGATTGATGAAGCTTTCTTT. It yields the protein CASRSTSTGAVIDEAFF.

This clonotype occurred a few times. V gene TRBV7-2 combines with J gene TRBJ1-2; D not certain. Germline-derived CDR1 and CDR2 are SGHTA and FQGNSA. V was clipped by 5 bases and J by 3 bases, with 7 bases between them. The CDR3 is 12 amino acids. The CDR3 here is CASSPAHYGYTF. Written as DNA, the CDR3 is TGTGCCAGCAGCCCGGCCCACTATGGCTACACCTTC.

This clonotype turned up a few times. Compared with germline, one end of the junction differs, possibly owing to a read error. The V call is TRBV6-1, the J call TRBJ2-2, with D perhaps TRBD1 (6 bases). This CDR3 has 14 amino acids. Looked up from germline, CDR1 is MNHNS and CDR2 is SASEGT. The CDR3 DNA follows: TGTGTCAGCAGTGGAAGGACAGACACCGGGGAGCTGTTTTTT. It translates to CVSSGRTDTGELFF.

Notes on this clonotype: Since a much larger clone is just one base distant, this may be a read error. The V and J genes are TRBV6-2 or TRBV6-3 and TRBJ2-7; no clear D gene. This CDR3 has 11 amino acids. Per the germline V gene, CDR1 is MNHEY and CDR2 is SVGEGT. As DNA, the CDR3 is TGTGCCAGCAGTTCCGGATACGAGCTGTACTTC. It codes for CASSSGYELYF.

Concerning this clonotype itself: The CDR3 carries no conserved terminal phenylalanine or tryptophan, so it likely arises from a read error. The DNA is left out, because the CDR3 cannot be placed on it with certainty; the CDR3 is given as TCRdb lists it. The rearrangement joins TRBV6-6 to TRBJ2-5; the tabulated D call, TRBD2, remains unverified against the DNA. Per the germline V gene, CDR1 is MNHNY and CDR2 is SVGAGI (reference sequence). The CDR3 length equals 15 residues, ends included. The CDR3 sequence: CASSLGTTQEIAQYL.

As for this clonotype: An end of the junction does not agree with germline; a read error may underlie this. The chain joins TRBV6-6 to TRBJ1-5; no reliable D call. Germline CDR1 is MNHNY and CDR2 is SVGAGI (reference sequence). CDR3 length equals 15 residues. The CDR3 sequence is CASIYSRRTNQSQHF. The CDR3 region has the DNA TGTGCCAGCATTTACTCGCGCAGGACCAATCAGTCCCAGCATTTT.

Note on this clonotype: The CDR3 does not close with the conserved phenylalanine or tryptophan, likely indicating a read error. The chain links TRBV5-4 to TRBJ2-7; TRBD1 matches at 7 bases. In germline, CDR1 is SGHNT, CDR2 YYREEE (reference sequence). The CDR3 has 13 residues. For the CDR3, the DNA is TGTGACAGCAGCCCGGACAGGAACTACGAGCAGTACTCC. Its protein product is CDSSPDRNYEQYS.

The genes are TRBV6-2 or TRBV6-3 and TRBJ2-2, with 7 bases that match TRBD1. Germline V gene data show CDR1 as MNHEY and CDR2 as SVGEGT. The V and J ends lost 7 bases and 1 base, in that order; junction bases with no gene match: 6. This CDR3 spans 15 amino acids. Here the CDR3 reads CASITNRGNTGELFF. CDR3 in DNA: TGTGCCAGCATAACTAACAGGGGGAACACCGGGGAGCTGTTTTTT.

The rearrangement links TRBV27 to TRBJ1-1, with D maybe TRBD1 (6 bases). Germline V CDR1 and CDR2: MNHEY, SMNVEV (reference sequence). The V end lost 3 bases, the J end lost 4 bases, and 12 bases lay between the germline ends. The CDR3 runs to 14 residues. The chain's CDR3 is CASSFGGAGTEAFF. The CDR3, as DNA: TGTGCCAGCAGTTTCGGGGGCGCAGGCACTGAAGCTTTCTTT.

This clonotype was counted only a few times. A read error may produce the germline difference seen at one junction end. The chain is built from TRBV5-4 and TRBJ2-2, with 7 nucleotides matching TRBD2. CDR3 length equals 12 residues. Germline CDR1 reads SGHNT; CDR2 reads YYREEE (reference sequence). The CDR3 DNA reads as TGTGCCAGCAGCTTATGGGCGGGGGAACTGTTTTTT. Encoded protein: CASSLWAGELFF. The variable domain in full, completed from reference TRBV5-4 and TRBJ2-2, reads ETGVTQSPTHLIKTRGQQVTLRCSSQSGHNTVSWYQQALGQGPQFIFQYYREEENGRGNFPPRFSGLQFPNYSSELNVNALELDDSALYLCASSLWAGELFFGEGSRLTVL.

Turning to this clonotype: The junction does not match germline at one end; this may be a read error. CDR3 DNA sequence: TGTGCCAGCAGCCCCATGTTCAGTTCGGATGAGCAGTCCTTC. The encoded protein is CASSPMFSSDEQSF. The chain uses TRBV7-9 and TRBJ2-1; D gene ambiguous. CDR3 length: 14 amino acids. Germline CDR1 SEHNR, CDR2 FQNEAQ (reference sequence).

Notes on this clonotype: The junction and the germline gene differ at one end; a read error may be behind it. The chain carries TRBV11-1 and TRBJ1-2; D call uncertain. Germline CDR1 and CDR2: SGHAT and FQDESV (reference sequence). The CDR3 runs to 14 residues. The CDR3: CDSSFNGFGYGYTF. Written as DNA, the CDR3 is TGTGACAGCAGCTTCAATGGATTTGGCTATGGCTACACCTTC.

This clonotype has at least ten counts. The chain has TRBV5-4 and TRBJ1-5; D unclear. CDR1 is SGHNT, CDR2 YYREEE, per germline (reference sequence). Trimming pared 2 bases from V and 3 bases from J, leaving 6 bases between. The CDR3 has 13 residues. The CDR3 here is CASSFGINQPQHF. As DNA, the CDR3 is TGTGCCAGCAGCTTCGGAATCAATCAGCCCCAGCATTTT.

J is TRBJ2-1 and V is TRBV29-1, with D hard to call. The germline V and J ends were trimmed by 5 bases and 7 bases, with 12 bases remaining between them. Germline V CDR1 and CDR2: SQVTM, ANQGSEA. CDR3 size: 12 residues. The CDR3 is CSVRQGENEQFF. CDR3 DNA: TGCAGCGTTAGACAAGGTGAGAATGAGCAGTTCTTC.